This is a list of T cell receptor beta chains from one sample in a study of graft-versus-host responses after intestinal transplantation. Only in-frame clones appear in the TCRdb table, and some are missing; sequencing was by immunoSEQ multiplex PCR. The table has about 96,000 clones, roughly 92% seen once; the top ten hold approximately 0.3%. No antigens are known for them. Here the sequenced sample was unstimulated CD4+ T cells sorted from spleen or lymph node cells, taken before intestinal transplant. These TCRs come from a human donor who received an intestinal transplant. Both conserved end residues are part of each CDR3. D genes are given only for firm matches. Size is omitted from some rows. Given values are once, few, many or a class for expanded clones.

TRBV7-8	TRBD1	NA	TRBJ2-7	TGTGCCAGCACCGCCCCACCACTGGGGACAGGAACATCCTACGAGCAGTACTTC	CASTAPPLGTGTSYEQYF
TRBV11-3	NA	NA	TRBJ1-3	TGTGCCAGCAGCAAGGACAGCTCTGGAAACACCATATATTTT	CASSKDSSGNTIYF
TRBV2	TRBD1	NA	TRBJ1-5	TGTGCCAGCAGTGAAGCAAGGGTAGGGACAGGTTACAAGCCCCAGCATTTT	CASSEARVGTGYKPQHF
TRBV11-2	TRBD2	NA	TRBJ2-5	TGTGCCAGCAGCTCCGCCCGACTAGCGGGATTGGGGGAGCAGTACTTC	CASSSARLAGLGEQYF
TRBV4-2	NA	NA	TRBJ2-3	TGTGCCAGCAGCCAAGGGGCCAGGGGTAGCATTAAGGATACGCAGTATTTT	CASSQGARGSIKDTQYF
TRBV5-1	NA	NA	TRBJ2-7	TGCGCCAGCCGGCTTCAGACACCTTCCTACGAGCAGTACTTC	CASRLQTPSYEQYF
TRBV19	NA	NA	TRBJ2-6	TGTGCCAGTAGCGGGGTGACTGCCTCTGGGGCCAACGTCCTGACTTTC	CASSGVTASGANVLTF
TRBV27	TRBD2	NA	TRBJ2-7	TGTGCCAGCAGTTCAGGACTAGCGGGAGGATCCTACGAGCAGTACTTC	CASSSGLAGGSYEQYF
TRBV28	TRBD1	NA	TRBJ2-7	TGTGCCAGCAGTTTAAGGGGACAGTGGAATGGGCAGTACTTC	CASSLRGQWNGQYF
TRBV6-6	NA	few	TRBJ1-3	TGTGCCAGCAGTCGGGACAACTCTGGAAACACCATATATTTT	CASSRDNSGNTIYF
TRBV20-1	NA	NA	TRBJ2-7	TGCAGTGCTAGAGTCAGCTACGAGCAGTACTTC	CSARVSYEQYF
TRBV5-4	TRBD2	NA	TRBJ2-3	TGTGCCAGCAGCCGGACTAGCGGGAGAGCAGATACGCAGTATTTT	CASSRTSGRADTQYF
TRBV11-3	NA	NA	TRBJ2-3	TGTGCCAGCAGCTTCGAGGTCAGTTCCCCCACAGATACGCAGTATTTT	CASSFEVSSPTDTQYF
TRBV11-2	TRBD2	NA	TRBJ2-7	TGTGCCAGCAGCCCGGGGACTAGGAGCTCCTACGAGCAGTACTTC	CASSPGTRSSYEQYF
TRBV7-3	TRBD2	once	TRBJ2-7	TGTGCCAGCAGCTCGGGACTAGCGGGAGCTGGCGAGCAGTACTTC	CASSSGLAGAGEQYF
TRBV27	TRBD2	NA	TRBJ2-7	TGTGCCAGCAGTTCGGGACTAGCGGGAGTCCCCTACGAGCAGTACTTC	CASSSGLAGVPYEQYF
TRBV30	TRBD1	NA	TRBJ1-1	TGTGCCTGGAGCCCTTTCGGTGCAGGGGGACATGAAGCTTTCTTT	CAWSPFGAGGHEAFF
TRBV30	TRBD1	once	TRBJ2-7	TGTGCCTACGACAGGGAAAGTTTCGAGCAGTACTTC	CAYDRESFEQYF
TRBV5-6	TRBD2	NA	TRBJ2-2	TGTGCCAGCAGCTTAGGACTAGCGGGCCTCGCAGGGGGGGAGCTGTTTTTT	CASSLGLAGLAGGELFF
TRBV7-9	TRBD2	NA	TRBJ2-7	TGTGCCAGCAGCTCCCTAGCGGGAAGAGGCTACGAGCAGTACTTC	CASSSLAGRGYEQYF
TRBV27	NA	NA	TRBJ1-5	TGTGCCAGCAGTTTATCTGGGCGAGGGGGACCCAATCAGCCCCAGCATTTT	CASSLSGRGGPNQPQHF
TRBV21-1	NA	NA	TRBJ2-1	TGTGCCAGCAGCAAGGGGACTAGCGGGAAGCATGAGCAGTTCTTC	CASSKGTSGKHEQFF
TRBV2	TRBD1	NA	TRBJ1-1	TGTGCCAGCACCCGACAGGGGGCGTACACTGAAGCTTTCTTT	CASTRQGAYTEAFF
TRBV6-1	NA	once	TRBJ1-2	TGTGCCAGCATGGGGGGGGCGTATGGCTACACCTTC	CASMGGAYGYTF
TRBV7-8	TRBD2	NA	TRBJ2-7	TGTGCCAGCAGCCCTCAGGTAGCGGGAGGCCTCTACGAGCAGTACTTC	CASSPQVAGGLYEQYF
TRBV4-2	TRBD2	NA	TRBJ2-7	TGTGCCAGCAGCCAAACCGGGACTAGCGGACGCTCCTACGAGCAGTACTTC	CASSQTGTSGRSYEQYF
TRBV6-5	NA	NA	TRBJ2-7	TGTGCCAGCAGTAAGACTGGGCGATCCTACGAGCAGTACTTC	CASSKTGRSYEQYF
TRBV27	NA	NA	TRBJ2-2	TGTGCCAGCACCACGGGGGGCACGAACACCGGGGAGCTGTTTTTT	CASTTGGTNTGELFF
TRBV10-3	NA	once	TRBJ1-1	TGTGCCATCAGAGAGGGTGCCATGAACACTGAAGCTTTCTTT	CAIREGAMNTEAFF
TRBV14	TRBD2	few	TRBJ2-2	TGTGCCAGCAGACCCACAACTAGCGCCGGGGAGCTGTTTTTT	CASRPTTSAGELFF
TRBV28	TRBD2	once	TRBJ2-1	TGTGCCAGCAGTTTAGGGGGACGGGGGGAGGAGCAGTTCTTC	CASSLGGRGEEQFF
TRBV5-1	NA	NA	TRBJ2-3	TGCGCCAGCAGTCGGGATTCTAGGAGCACAGATACGCAGTATTTT	CASSRDSRSTDTQYF
TRBV5-1	NA	NA	TRBJ1-6	TGCGCCAGCAGCTTGGCCTCGAACAGGGTTAATTCACCCCTCCACTTT	CASSLASNRVNSPLHF
TRBV9	NA	NA	TRBJ2-5	TGTGCCAGCAGCGTAGGGTCGGAGCGAGGAGAGACCCAGTACTTC	CASSVGSERGETQYF
TRBV10-2	NA	NA	TRBJ1-1	TGCGCCAGCAGTCCCATAGACAGGAACACTGAAGCTTTCTTT	CASSPIDRNTEAFF
TRBV19	TRBD1	NA	TRBJ1-2	TGTGCCAGTAGTTTTCAGGGGGCCTATGGCTACACCTTC	CASSFQGAYGYTF
TRBV15	NA	NA	TRBJ2-2	TGTGCCACCAGCAGATTCAACACCGGGGAGCTGTTTTTT	CATSRFNTGELFF
TRBV2	NA	NA	TRBJ2-2	TGTGCCGGAATCGGGCCGGAGACCGGGGAGCTGTTTTTT	CAGIGPETGELFF
TRBV7-3	NA	NA	TRBJ1-3	TGTGCCAGCAGCCCCTTTTCCGGAAACACCATATATTTT	CASSPFSGNTIYF
TRBV7-2	TRBD2	NA	TRBJ2-5	TGTGCCAGCAGCTTAGAGGGCGGGAGGGGGGAGACCCAGTACTTC	CASSLEGGRGETQYF
TRBV2	NA	few	TRBJ1-4	TGTGCCAGCAATTCGGACAGCGGATATAATGAAAAACTGTTTTTT	CASNSDSGYNEKLFF
TRBV5-1	NA	few	TRBJ2-2	TGCGCCAGCAGCCCTGACTTCGGTCAGTTGGCCGGGGAGCTGTTTTTT	CASSPDFGQLAGELFF
TRBV5-1	NA	once	TRBJ2-3	TGCGCCAGCAGCTTGACCGACGGGGAAGATACGCAGTATTTT	CASSLTDGEDTQYF
TRBV7-9	NA	once	TRBJ2-3	TGTGCCAGCAGCTTAGGCGCTATAACAGATACGCAGTATTTT	CASSLGAITDTQYF
TRBV5-1	NA	NA	TRBJ2-7	TGCGCCAGCAGCTTGGTCGCAGGGCAATCCTACGAGCAGTACTTC	CASSLVAGQSYEQYF
TRBV19	TRBD1	once	TRBJ2-5	TGTGCCAGTAGTATAGGGGACAGTCCAGCGATGGAGACCCAGTACTTC	CASSIGDSPAMETQYF
TRBV19	TRBD2	NA	TRBJ2-3	TGTGCCAGTACGGCGGGAGGGCCCTCGACAGATACGCAGTATTTT	CASTAGGPSTDTQYF
TRBV7-8	TRBD1	NA	TRBJ1-2	TGTGCCAGCAGCCCCTCGGGACAGCCTGGCTACACCTTC	CASSPSGQPGYTF
TRBV7-2	NA	once	TRBJ2-7	TGTGCCAGCAGCTCTTCTAGGAGCCAGGTTTCATTCTACGAGCAGTACTTC	CASSSSRSQVSFYEQYF
TRBV7-9	NA	NA	TRBJ1-2	TGTGCCAGCAGCTTAAGGGACCGACAGGACGCTGGCTACACCTTC	CASSLRDRQDAGYTF
TRBV30	NA	NA	TRBJ1-5	TGTGCCTGGAGTGAGGAGTTGGATCAGCCCCAGCATTTT	CAWSEELDQPQHF
TRBV5-1	TRBD2	once	TRBJ2-3	TGCGCCAGCAGCTTAGCGGGGCGATTCACAGATACGCAGTATTTT	CASSLAGRFTDTQYF
TRBV19	TRBD2	NA	TRBJ2-7	TGTGCCAGTAGTGGACTAGCGGGAGTCGAGCAGTACTTC	CASSGLAGVEQYF
TRBV5-1	TRBD2	NA	TRBJ2-2	TGCGCCAGCAGCGCCATAAAAGGGACTAGCGGTTTGCGGGTGGTCGACACCGGGGAGCTGTTTTTT	CASSAIKGTSGLRVVDTGELFF
TRBV28	NA	once	TRBJ2-7	TGTGCCAGCAGTTTAGGGGGTGGTCTAGCAGTCTACGAGCAGTACTTC	CASSLGGGLAVYEQYF
TRBV5-1	TRBD1	NA	TRBJ2-3	TGCGCCAGCAGCAAGGGACAGGACCTCACAGATACGCAGTATTTT	CASSKGQDLTDTQYF
TRBV19	NA	NA	TRBJ1-5	TGTGCCAGTAGTATGCGTCCAGATTGGAGCCTCAATCAGCCCCAGCATTTT	CASSMRPDWSLNQPQHF
TRBV30	TRBD1	NA	TRBJ1-5	TGTGCCTGGAGTACCGGACAGGGTAGCAATCAGCCCCAGCATTTT	CAWSTGQGSNQPQHF
TRBV18	NA	once	TRBJ2-2	TGTGCCAGCTCACCACGGACCACGAACACCGGGGAGCTGTTTTTT	CASSPRTTNTGELFF